This TCR beta chain emerged from a study of blood T cells in healthy people across ages. Points from the study as a whole: Any changes in expanded clonotypes were possibly confounded, as donor CMV status remained unknown.

The junction had 13 bases not matched to a gene; V was cut back by 10 bases and J by 4 bases. Germline-derived CDR1 and CDR2 are MNHEY and SVGEGT. This CDR3 comprises 16 residues. Using a J-beta primer mix together with a sample-barcoded 5' primer, a second PCR was run for roughly 7 to 11 cycles. MiXCR, run by TCRdb on the 5' RACE reads, gives a single entry per CDR3 protein. The sample has 380,000 or so distinct CDR3 sequences, about 52% seen once. As to this clonotype: The target antigen is unknown.

The specimen was blood. The genes are TRBV6-2 or TRBV6-3 and TRBJ1-5, with 10 bases lining up with TRBD1. The sequence was collected from a man between 60 and 70 years old in good health. The CDR3 nucleotides are TGTGCCACCACCCCTGGGGACAGGGGAAGAAATCAGCCCCAGCATTTT. This encodes CATTPGDRGRNQPQHF.